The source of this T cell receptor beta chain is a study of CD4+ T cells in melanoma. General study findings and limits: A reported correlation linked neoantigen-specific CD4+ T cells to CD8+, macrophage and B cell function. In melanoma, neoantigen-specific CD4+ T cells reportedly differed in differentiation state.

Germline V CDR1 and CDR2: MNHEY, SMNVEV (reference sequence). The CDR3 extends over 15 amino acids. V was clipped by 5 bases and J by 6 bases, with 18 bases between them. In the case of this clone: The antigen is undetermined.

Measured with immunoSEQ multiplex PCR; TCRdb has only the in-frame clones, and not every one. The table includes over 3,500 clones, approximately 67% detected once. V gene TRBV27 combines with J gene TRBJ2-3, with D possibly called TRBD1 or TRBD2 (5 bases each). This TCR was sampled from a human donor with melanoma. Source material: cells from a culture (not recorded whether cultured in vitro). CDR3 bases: TGTGCCAGCAGTCCCTCCCCCGGGACGCGGGATACGCAGTATTTT. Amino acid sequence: CASSPSPGTRDTQYF.